This note documents a single T cell receptor beta chain sequence. In the authors' methods: Reference gene primer amplification in the assay estimated nucleated cell counts. The repertoire was sequenced with immunoSEQ multiplex PCR; TCRdb's copy has only in-frame clones and lacks some. The V and J calls and clone size were taken over from that table, and D and trimming were inferred from the DNA. The data hold 380,000 or so clones, with about 90% observed a single time. V shed 6 bases, J shed 2 bases, and the junction held 12 bases outside the gene matches. Germline CDR1 reads MNHNY; CDR2 reads SVGAGI (reference sequence). The CDR3 spans 17 residues. This record belongs to a study of blood T cell repertoires in COVID-19. About the study: Donors in the United States, Italy and Spain gave samples during acute or convalescent COVID-19. Sample material is recorded as cDNA or gDNA derived from T cells, B-cell-depleted T cells, or PBMCs.

Specimen: peripheral blood. The rearrangement joins TRBV6-6 to TRBJ2-2, with TRBD1 matching over 7 bases. This TCR came from a middle-aged man with acute or convalescent COVID-19. In DNA, the CDR3 is TGTGCCAGCAGGCGAACAGGGGACAGTCTAAACACCGGGGAGCTGTTTTTT. Its translation is CASRRTGDSLNTGELFF.